These 19 T cell receptor beta chains came from one sample sequenced in a study of blood T cell repertoires in COVID-19. Using immunoSEQ multiplex PCR, the repertoire was profiled, and TCRdb retains in-frame clones only, with some absent. Among about 180,000 clones listed, 86% were seen once. Sequenced input: peripheral blood. Receptor source: a woman aged 30 to 39 with active or convalescent COVID-19.

The CDR3 here is CAISVGEYEQYF. CDR3 in DNA: TGTGCCATCAGTGTTGGGGAGTACGAGCAGTACTTC. The chain uses TRBV10-3 and TRBJ2-7; tentatively, D is TRBD2 (5 bases). V was pared by 4 bases and J by 4 bases, with 8 bases between. The CDR3 runs to 12 residues. Germline V gives CDR1 ENHRY, CDR2 SYGVKD.

In its sample, this clone was seen a few times. The chain couples TRBV9 to TRBJ2-1; 8 bases map to TRBD2. With V trimmed by 3 bases and J by 7 bases, 3 bases remained unmatched. CDR3 length: 13 residues. The germline gives CDR1 SGDLS, CDR2 YYNGEE. CDR3 amino acids: CASSAPSGNEQFF. The CDR3 DNA follows: TGTGCCAGCAGCGCACCTAGCGGGAATGAGCAGTTCTTC.

The chain links TRBV11-2 to TRBJ1-6, with TRBD1 as a possible D gene (6 bases). V was trimmed by 3 bases and J by 7 bases, leaving 16 bases between them. This CDR3 spans 16 amino acids. The germline CDR1 and CDR2 sequences are SGHAT and FQNNGV. The CDR3 nucleotides are TGTGCCAGCAGCTTGCAGGGGTTACCCTTGAATTCACCCCTCCACTTT. Residues: CASSLQGLPLNSPLHF.

This clone was recorded a few times. The CDR3 is CASSSTTNTEAFF. The DNA of the CDR3 is TGTGCCAGCAGCTCAACGACAAACACTGAAGCTTTCTTT. The chain carries TRBV6-2 or TRBV6-3 and TRBJ1-1; no firm D call. Germline loops: CDR1 MNHEY, CDR2 SVGEGT. V lost 6 bases to trimming and J lost 2 bases, with 10 bases between them. There are 13 residues in the CDR3.

V gene TRBV7-2 combines with J gene TRBJ2-2, with 7 positions matching TRBD2. CDR3 length equals 16 residues. The V gene's germline CDR1 is SGHTA and CDR2 FQGNSA. Losses at the gene ends were 1 base for V and 7 bases for J; bases not matched to a gene: 9. This CDR3 reads CASSLGGGPEIGELFF. CDR3 DNA sequence: TGTGCCAGCAGCTTAGGGGGAGGGCCCGAGATCGGGGAGCTGTTTTTT.

This sequence joins TRBV19 and TRBJ1-6; the D is unclear. Germline lookup yields CDR1 LNHDA and CDR2 SQIVND (reference sequence). The CDR3 has 13 residues. Trimming removed 10 bases at V and 5 bases at J, with 12 bases between. CDR3 DNA: TGTGCCACCGCACAGAAAGATAATTCACCCCTCCACTTT. Residues: CATAQKDNSPLHF.

The chain couples TRBV3-1 (or the pseudogene TRBV3-2) to TRBJ2-1; TRBD2 aligns across 8 bases. CDR3 size: 16 residues. The V gene end was trimmed by 4 bases and the J gene end by 4 bases; junction bases not matched to a gene: 9. Per the germline V gene, CDR1 is LGHDT and CDR2 is YNNKEL (reference sequence). The CDR3 DNA sequence: TGTGCCAGCAGCCCGCAGGGGACTAGTGTGTACAATGAGCAGTTCTTC. Translated: CASSPQGTSVYNEQFF.

Here the CDR3 DNA reads TGTGCCAGCAGCTTAGGCGCAGGGGGTGGAAAAGGCTACACCTTC. Translation gives CASSLGAGGGKGYTF. The genes are TRBV13 and TRBJ1-2, with 7 bases that match TRBD1. CDR1 PRHDT and CDR2 FYEKMQ come from the germline V gene (reference sequence). There are 15 residues in the CDR3. V shed 0 bases, J shed 8 bases, and the junction held 9 bases outside the gene matches.

The chain links TRBV19 to TRBJ2-1, with D tentatively TRBD1 (5 bases). CDR1 and CDR2 from the germline V gene are LNHDA and SQIVND (reference sequence). CDR3 length equals 16 residues. Trimming cost V 4 bases and J 0 bases, with 13 bases left between them. This chain's CDR3 is CASSTLQASSYNEQFF. The CDR3, as DNA: TGTGCCAGTAGTACCTTACAGGCAAGCTCCTACAATGAGCAGTTCTTC.

V usage is TRBV3-1 (or the pseudogene TRBV3-2) and J usage is TRBJ1-5; TRBD1 aligns across 7 bases. The V gene end was trimmed by 2 bases and the J gene end by 0 bases; junction bases not matched to a gene: 7. The CDR3 extends over 17 amino acids. In germline, CDR1 is LGHDT, CDR2 YNNKEL (reference sequence). This chain's CDR3 is CASSQNRGAGSNQPQHF. CDR3 DNA: TGTGCCAGCAGCCAAAACAGGGGCGCCGGTAGCAATCAGCCCCAGCATTTT.

The V gene is TRBV19, the J gene TRBJ2-3; 14 positions agree with TRBD2. J gave up 4 bases and V 6 bases, and 6 bases lay outside the gene matches. The length of the CDR3 is 16 residues. Per the germline V gene, CDR1 is LNHDA and CDR2 is SQIVND (reference sequence). The DNA for the CDR3 is TGTGCCAGTAGGGCCCCGGGACTAGCGGGAGCAGATACGCAGTATTTT. Its protein product is CASRAPGLAGADTQYF.

The chain employs TRBV7-2 and TRBJ2-5; 7 bases map to TRBD2. From germline, CDR1 is SGHTA and CDR2 FQGNSA. With 5 bases clipped from V and 3 bases from J, the junction kept 9 bases outside the gene matches. CDR3 length: 15 residues. CDR3 coding DNA: TGTGCCAGCAGCCTCGACCTAGCGGCAAAAGAGACCCAGTACTTC. Translated: CASSLDLAAKETQYF. The whole variable domain, filled in from reference TRBV7-2 and TRBJ2-5, reads GAGVSQSPSNKVTEKGKDVELRCDPISGHTALYWYRQSLGQGLEFLIYFQGNSAPDKSGLPSDRFSAERTGGSVSTLTIQRTQQEDSAVYLCASSLDLAAKETQYFGPGTRLLVL.

V usage is TRBV6-4 and J usage is TRBJ2-1, with 15 bases identical to TRBD2. The V gene end was trimmed by 6 bases and the J gene end by 11 bases; junction bases not matched to a gene: 20. The CDR3 runs to 19 residues. Germline V CDR1 and CDR2: MRHNA, SNTAGT. The CDR3 region has the DNA TGTGCCAGCAGGACCCCGGGGACTAGCGGGAGGTACTATGGGAGAAAGCAGTTCTTC. It is translated as CASRTPGTSGRYYGRKQFF.

The genes are TRBV19 and TRBJ1-2; 7 bases match TRBD1. The V gene's germline CDR1 is LNHDA and CDR2 SQIVND (reference sequence). CDR3 length: 15 residues. Losses at the gene ends were 6 bases for V and 0 bases for J; bases not matched to a gene: 7. Here the CDR3 DNA reads TGTGCCAGTAGCAATCAGGGGGGCACTAACTATGGCTACACCTTC. Its translation is CASSNQGGTNYGYTF.

V and J are TRBV19 and TRBJ2-1; possible D gene TRBD1, 5 bases. Trimming pared 5 bases from V and 6 bases from J, leaving 17 bases between. This CDR3 contains 15 residues. The germline CDR1 and CDR2 sequences are LNHDA and SQIVND (reference sequence). In DNA, the CDR3 is TGTGCCAGTAGTCCCTCCAGGGCCCCTTCCAATGAGCAGTTCTTC. Its protein product is CASSPSRAPSNEQFF.

J is TRBJ1-5 and V is TRBV18; TRBD1 might be the D (6 bases). The CDR3 runs to 15 residues. Germline V gives CDR1 KGHSH, CDR2 LQKENI. Trimming pared 3 bases from V and 9 bases from J, leaving 18 bases between. The CDR3 nucleotides read TGTGCCAGCTCACCTGTAAAGGCAGGGGAATGGCCCCAGCATTTT. Amino acids: CASSPVKAGEWPQHF.

This chain joins TRBV27 and TRBJ2-5, with a possible D match to TRBD1 (5 bases). V was pared by 6 bases and J by 1 base, with 18 bases between. Looked up from germline, CDR1 is MNHEY and CDR2 is SMNVEV (reference sequence). CDR3 length equals 16 residues. The chain's CDR3 is CASRPATGAGQETQYF. CDR3 bases: TGTGCCAGCAGGCCAGCGACTGGGGCCGGCCAAGAGACCCAGTACTTC.

Comment on this clone: Other nucleotide sequences in the sample specify the same CDR3. The chain joins TRBV21-1 to TRBJ1-2; no check of the table's D call, TRBD1, against the DNA was made. TRBV21-1 is flagged as a pseudogene. The CDR3 is made up of 16 amino acids. The CDR3, as DNA: TGTGCCAGCAGCAAGGCTATGGGGGACAGGGAATATGGCTACACCTTC. This codes for CASSKAMGDREYGYTF.

This chain links TRBV19 with TRBJ1-1; a possible D gene is TRBD1 (6 bases). The CDR3 is 12 residues long. V was trimmed by 5 bases and J by 5 bases, leaving 9 bases between them. Germline CDR1 LNHDA, CDR2 SQIVND (reference sequence). CDR3 sequence (DNA): TGTGCCAGTAGTCAGGGGATAACTGAAGCTTTCTTT. It yields the protein CASSQGITEAFF.